These T cell receptor beta chains were read from a single sample in a study of blood T cell repertoires in COVID-19. The repertoire was sequenced with immunoSEQ multiplex PCR; TCRdb's copy has only in-frame clones and lacks some. Of 65,000 to 90,000 clones listed, about 82% are singletons. Input material: peripheral blood. The receptors derive from a man in his fifties with active COVID-19. Each CDR3 is given with its conserved first and last residue. The order of the fields is V gene, J gene, clone size, CDR3 protein. Where a row states a size, it is once, few, many or the class of an expanded clone; other rows omit it.

v_gene: TRBV15; j_gene: TRBJ1-2; abundance: -; CDR3aa: CATSRDTGFNYGYTF
v_gene: TRBV2; j_gene: TRBJ1-2; abundance: -; CDR3aa: CASRRQGDGYTF
v_gene: TRBV4-1; j_gene: TRBJ1-2; abundance: -; CDR3aa: CASSQDETTGGLVGYTF
v_gene: TRBV6-1; j_gene: TRBJ2-7; abundance: -; CDR3aa: CASSGPSQGNSAYEQYF
v_gene: TRBV3-1/TRBV3-2; j_gene: TRBJ1-1; abundance: -; CDR3aa: CASSPISGGHTEAFF
v_gene: TRBV5-6; j_gene: TRBJ1-2; abundance: -; CDR3aa: CASSTESRIYGYTF
v_gene: TRBV28; j_gene: TRBJ1-5; abundance: -; CDR3aa: CASKWGRAVGNQPQHF
v_gene: TRBV18; j_gene: TRBJ1-2; abundance: -; CDR3aa: CASSPQSDGNYGYTF
v_gene: TRBV6-1; j_gene: TRBJ1-4; abundance: -; CDR3aa: CASSEGRGTTNEKLFF
v_gene: TRBV28; j_gene: TRBJ2-7; abundance: few; CDR3aa: CASRASGGYEQYF